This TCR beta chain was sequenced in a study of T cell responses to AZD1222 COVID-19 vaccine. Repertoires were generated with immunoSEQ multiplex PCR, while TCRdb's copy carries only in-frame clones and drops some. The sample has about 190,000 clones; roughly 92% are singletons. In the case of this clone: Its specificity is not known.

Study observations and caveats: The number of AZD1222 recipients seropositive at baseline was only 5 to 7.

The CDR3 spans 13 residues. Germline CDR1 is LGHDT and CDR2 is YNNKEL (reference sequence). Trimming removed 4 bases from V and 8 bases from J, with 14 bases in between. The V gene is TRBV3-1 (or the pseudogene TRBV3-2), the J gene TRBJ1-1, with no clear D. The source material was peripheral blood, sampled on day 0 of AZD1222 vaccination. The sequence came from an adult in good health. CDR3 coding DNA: TGTGCCAGCAGCCTATACGTCCTTGGAGAAGCTTTCTTT. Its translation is CASSLYVLGEAFF.